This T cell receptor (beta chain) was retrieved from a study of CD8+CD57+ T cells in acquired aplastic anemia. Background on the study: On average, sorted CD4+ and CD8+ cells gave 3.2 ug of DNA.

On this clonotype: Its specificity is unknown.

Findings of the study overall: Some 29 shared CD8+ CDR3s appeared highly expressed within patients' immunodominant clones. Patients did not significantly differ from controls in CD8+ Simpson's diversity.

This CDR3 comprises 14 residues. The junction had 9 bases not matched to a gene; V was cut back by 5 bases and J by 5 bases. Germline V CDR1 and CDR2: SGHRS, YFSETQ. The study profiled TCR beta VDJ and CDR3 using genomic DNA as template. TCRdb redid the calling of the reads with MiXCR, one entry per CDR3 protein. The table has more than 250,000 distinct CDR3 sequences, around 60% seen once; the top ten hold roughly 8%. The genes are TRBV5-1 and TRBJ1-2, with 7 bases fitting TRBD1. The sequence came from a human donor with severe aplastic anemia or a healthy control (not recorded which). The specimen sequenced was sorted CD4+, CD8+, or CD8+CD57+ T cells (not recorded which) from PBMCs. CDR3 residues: CASRPVEGQYGYTF. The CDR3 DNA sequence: TGCGCCAGCAGACCGGTGGAGGGACAGTATGGCTACACCTTC. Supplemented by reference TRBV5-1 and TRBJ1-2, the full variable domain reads KAGVTQTPRYLIKTRGQQVTLSCSPISGHRSVSWYQQTPGQGLQFLFEYFSETQRNKGNFPGRFSGRQFSNSRSEMNVSTLELGDSALYLCASRPVEGQYGYTFGSGTRLTVV.